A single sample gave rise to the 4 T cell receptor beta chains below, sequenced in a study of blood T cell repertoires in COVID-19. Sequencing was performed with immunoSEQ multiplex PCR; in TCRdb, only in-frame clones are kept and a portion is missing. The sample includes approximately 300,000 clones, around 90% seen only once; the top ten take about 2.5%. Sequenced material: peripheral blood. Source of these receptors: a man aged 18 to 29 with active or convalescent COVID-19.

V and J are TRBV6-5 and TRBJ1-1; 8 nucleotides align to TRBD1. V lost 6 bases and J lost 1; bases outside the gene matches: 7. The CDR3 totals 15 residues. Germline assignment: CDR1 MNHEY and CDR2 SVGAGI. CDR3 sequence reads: CASSVKGTGNTEAFF. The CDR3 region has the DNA TGTGCCAGCAGCGTCAAAGGGACAGGGAACACTGAAGCTTTCTTT.

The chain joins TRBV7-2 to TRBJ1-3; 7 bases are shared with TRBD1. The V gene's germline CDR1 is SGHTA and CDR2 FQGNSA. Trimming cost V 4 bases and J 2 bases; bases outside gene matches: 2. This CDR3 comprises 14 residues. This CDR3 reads CASSSTGPGNTIYF. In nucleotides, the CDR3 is TGTGCCAGCAGCTCGACAGGGCCTGGAAACACCATATATTTT.

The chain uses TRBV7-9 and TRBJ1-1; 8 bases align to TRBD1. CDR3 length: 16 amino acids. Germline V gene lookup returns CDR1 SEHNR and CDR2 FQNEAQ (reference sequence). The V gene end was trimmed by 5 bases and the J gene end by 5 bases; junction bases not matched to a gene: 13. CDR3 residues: CASSPRSGGAGTEAFF. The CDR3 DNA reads TGTGCCAGCAGCCCTCGATCAGGGGGCGCGGGAACTGAAGCTTTCTTT. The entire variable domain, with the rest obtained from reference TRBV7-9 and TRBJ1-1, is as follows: DTGVSQNPRHKITKRGQNVTFRCDPISEHNRLYWYRQTLGQGPEFLTYFQNEAQLEKSRLLSDRFSAERPKGSFSTLEIQRTEQGDSAMYLCASSPRSGGAGTEAFFGQGTRLTVV.

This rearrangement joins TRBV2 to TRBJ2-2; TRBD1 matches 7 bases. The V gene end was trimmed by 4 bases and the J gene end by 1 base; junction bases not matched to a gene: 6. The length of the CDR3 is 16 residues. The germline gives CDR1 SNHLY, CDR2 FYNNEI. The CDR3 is CASSVQGYQNTGELFF. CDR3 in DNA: TGTGCCAGCAGTGTACAGGGGTATCAGAACACCGGGGAGCTGTTTTTT.